The source of this T cell receptor beta chain is a study of blood T cell repertoires in COVID-19. Across the whole study: Both acute and convalescent COVID-19 samples were obtained from the United States, Italy and Spain. PBMCs, B-cell-depleted T cells, or T cells provided the cDNA or gDNA that made up the material.

Germline CDR1 SGHAT, CDR2 FQNNGV. The CDR3 totals 14 residues. The V segment lost 1 base and the J segment 9 bases; nucleotides outside the gene matches: 6. Authors' processing steps: Quantification of nucleated cells was approximated via reference gene primer amplification. The assay was immunoSEQ multiplex PCR, and TCRdb's table has in-frame clones only and misses some. V and J calls and clone size are copied from that table; D and trimming were computed from the DNA. The top ten hold roughly 3% of the sample, which has a few hundred thousand clones, more than 75% seen once. In its sample, this clone was seen a few times.

The chain uses TRBV11-2 and TRBJ2-7; TRBD1 matches 10 bases. The sequence derives from a man in his 60s with acute or convalescent COVID-19. The sequencing sample was made of peripheral blood. The CDR3 region has the DNA TGTGCCAGCAGCTTAGCTGGGACAGGGGCTGGGCAGTACTTC. Protein: CASSLAGTGAGQYF.